This TCR beta chain was identified during a study of T cell responses to AZD1222 COVID-19 vaccine. Study-wide background: Recipients boosted at about 4 weeks or about 12 weeks are pooled.

Per germline, CDR1 MNHNS and CDR2 SASEGT. This CDR3 has 19 residues. V lost 3 bases and J lost 0; bases outside the gene matches: 15. On this clone itself: The antigen is undetermined.

Libraries were prepared by immunoSEQ multiplex PCR; TCRdb keeps only in-frame clonotypes and omits some of them. The profile covers around 90,000 clones, with just over 85% appearing a single time and about 6% taken by the ten largest. Points from the study as a whole: Sampled repertoires all dated from after the peak T cell response. The breadth and depth of Spike-specific TCRs increased once two AZD1222 doses had been given. Regions 160-218 and 743-854 dominated among vaccine-associated CD4 TCRs spanning spike.

This receptor was identified in an adult in good health. Sequencing was performed on peripheral blood, taken on day 0 of AZD1222 vaccination. This chain links TRBV6-1 with TRBJ2-7, with 9 bases fitting TRBD2. CDR3 nucleotide sequence: TGTGCCAGCAGTGACCCTCTCGCGGGGGGGCAAGGGGACTCCTACGAGCAGTACTTC. It encodes CASSDPLAGGQGDSYEQYF.